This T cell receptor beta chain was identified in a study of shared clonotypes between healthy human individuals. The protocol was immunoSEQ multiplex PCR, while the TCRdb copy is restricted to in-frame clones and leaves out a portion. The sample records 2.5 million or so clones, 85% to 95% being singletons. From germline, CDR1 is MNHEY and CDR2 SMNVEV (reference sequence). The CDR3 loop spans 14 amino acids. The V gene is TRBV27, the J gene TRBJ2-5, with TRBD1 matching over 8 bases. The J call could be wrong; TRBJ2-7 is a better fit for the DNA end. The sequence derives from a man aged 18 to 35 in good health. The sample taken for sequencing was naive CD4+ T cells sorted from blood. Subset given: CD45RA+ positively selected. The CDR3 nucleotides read TGTGCCAGCAGTAGAAGGGACAGGAACTACGAGCAGTACTTC. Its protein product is CASSRRDRNYEQYF.